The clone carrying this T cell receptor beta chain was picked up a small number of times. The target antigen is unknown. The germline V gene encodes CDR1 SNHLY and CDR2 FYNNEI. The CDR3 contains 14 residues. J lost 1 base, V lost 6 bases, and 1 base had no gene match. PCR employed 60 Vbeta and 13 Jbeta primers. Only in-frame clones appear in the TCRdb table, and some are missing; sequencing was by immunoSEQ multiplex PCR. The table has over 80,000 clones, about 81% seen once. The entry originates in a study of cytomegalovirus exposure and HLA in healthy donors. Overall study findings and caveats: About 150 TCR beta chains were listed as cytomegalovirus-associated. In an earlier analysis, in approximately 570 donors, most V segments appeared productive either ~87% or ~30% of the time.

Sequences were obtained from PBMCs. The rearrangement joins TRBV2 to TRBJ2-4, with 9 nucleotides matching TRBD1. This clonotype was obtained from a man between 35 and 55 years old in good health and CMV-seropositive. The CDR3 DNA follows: TGTGCCAGCAGGGGACAGGGTGCCAAAAACATTCAGTACTTC. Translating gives CASRGQGAKNIQYF.